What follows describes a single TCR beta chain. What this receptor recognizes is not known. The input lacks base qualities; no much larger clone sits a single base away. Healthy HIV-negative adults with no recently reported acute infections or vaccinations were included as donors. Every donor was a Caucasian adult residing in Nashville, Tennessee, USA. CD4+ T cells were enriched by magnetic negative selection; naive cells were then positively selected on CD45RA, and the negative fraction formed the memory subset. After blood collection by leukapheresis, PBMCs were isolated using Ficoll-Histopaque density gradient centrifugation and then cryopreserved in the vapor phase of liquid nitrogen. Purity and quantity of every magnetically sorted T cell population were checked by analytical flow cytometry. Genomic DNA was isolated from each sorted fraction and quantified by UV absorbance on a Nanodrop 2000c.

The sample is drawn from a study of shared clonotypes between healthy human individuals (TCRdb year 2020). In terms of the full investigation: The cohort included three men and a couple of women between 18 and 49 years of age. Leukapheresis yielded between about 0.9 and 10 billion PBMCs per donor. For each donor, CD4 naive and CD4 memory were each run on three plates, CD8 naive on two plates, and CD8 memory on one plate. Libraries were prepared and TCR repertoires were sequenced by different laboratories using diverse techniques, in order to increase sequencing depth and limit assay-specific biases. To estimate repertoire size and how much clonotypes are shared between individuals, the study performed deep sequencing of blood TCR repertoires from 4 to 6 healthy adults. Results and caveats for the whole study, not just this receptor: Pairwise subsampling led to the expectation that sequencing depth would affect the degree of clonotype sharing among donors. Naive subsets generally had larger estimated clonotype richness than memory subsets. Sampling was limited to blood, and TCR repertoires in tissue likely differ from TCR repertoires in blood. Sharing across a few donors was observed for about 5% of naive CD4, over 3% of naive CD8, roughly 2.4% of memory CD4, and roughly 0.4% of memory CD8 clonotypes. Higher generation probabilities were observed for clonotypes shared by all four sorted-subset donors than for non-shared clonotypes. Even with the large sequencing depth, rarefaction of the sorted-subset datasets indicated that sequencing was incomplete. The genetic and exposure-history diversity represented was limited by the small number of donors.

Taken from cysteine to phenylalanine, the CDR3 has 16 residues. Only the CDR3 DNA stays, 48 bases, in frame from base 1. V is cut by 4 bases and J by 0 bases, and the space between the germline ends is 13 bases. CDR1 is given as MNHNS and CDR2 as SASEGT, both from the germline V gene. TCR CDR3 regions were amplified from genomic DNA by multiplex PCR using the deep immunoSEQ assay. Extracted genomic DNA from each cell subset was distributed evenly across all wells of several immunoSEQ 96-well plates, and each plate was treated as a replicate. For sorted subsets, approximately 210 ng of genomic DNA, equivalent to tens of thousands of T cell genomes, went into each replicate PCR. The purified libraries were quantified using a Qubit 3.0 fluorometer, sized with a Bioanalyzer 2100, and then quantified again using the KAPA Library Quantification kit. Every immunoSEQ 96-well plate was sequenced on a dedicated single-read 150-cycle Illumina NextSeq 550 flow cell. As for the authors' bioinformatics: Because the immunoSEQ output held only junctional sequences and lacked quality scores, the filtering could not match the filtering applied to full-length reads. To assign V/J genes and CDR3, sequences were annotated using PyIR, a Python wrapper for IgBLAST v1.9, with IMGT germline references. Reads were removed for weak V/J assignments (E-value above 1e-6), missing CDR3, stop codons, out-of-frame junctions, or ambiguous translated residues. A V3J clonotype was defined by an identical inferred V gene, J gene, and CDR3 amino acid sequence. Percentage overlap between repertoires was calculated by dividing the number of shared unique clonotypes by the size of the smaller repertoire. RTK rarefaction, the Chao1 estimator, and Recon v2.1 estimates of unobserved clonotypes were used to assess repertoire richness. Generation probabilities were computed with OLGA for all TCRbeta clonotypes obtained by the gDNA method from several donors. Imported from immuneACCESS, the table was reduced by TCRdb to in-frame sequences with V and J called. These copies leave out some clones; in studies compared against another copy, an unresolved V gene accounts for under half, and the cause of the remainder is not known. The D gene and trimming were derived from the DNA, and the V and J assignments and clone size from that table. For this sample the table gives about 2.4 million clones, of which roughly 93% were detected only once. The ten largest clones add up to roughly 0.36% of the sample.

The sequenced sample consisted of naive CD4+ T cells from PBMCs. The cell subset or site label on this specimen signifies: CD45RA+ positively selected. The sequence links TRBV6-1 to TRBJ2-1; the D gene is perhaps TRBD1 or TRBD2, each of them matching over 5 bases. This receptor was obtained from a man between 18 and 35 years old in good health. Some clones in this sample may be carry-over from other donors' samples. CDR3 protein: CASSGGDGGSYNEQFF. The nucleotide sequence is TGTGCCAGCAGTGGGGGCGATGGGGGCTCCTACAATGAGCAGTTCTTC.